This TCR beta chain was captured in a study of T cell responses to AZD1222 COVID-19 vaccine. General study results and limits: Vaccine-associated CD4 TCRs ranged over spike, dominating at 160-218 and 743-854. Donors were chiefly white British, with a greater number of females, and clonal diversity was perhaps underestimated. The peak T cell response came first, and repertoires were sampled only after it.

The CDR3 consists of 13 residues. Germline assignment: CDR1 MNHEY and CDR2 SVGAGI. The trim removed 6 bases at V and 8 bases at J, leaving 4 bases unmatched. Clones were read by immunoSEQ multiplex PCR, and TCRdb kept only the in-frame ones, dropping some. Altogether 95,000 to 150,000 clones are present, 80% to 90% being singletons, with the ten largest covering roughly 9.1%. This clone was found once. No antigen is known for it. The source is an adult in good health. The chain joins TRBV6-5 to TRBJ2-3; TRBD1 matches at 11 bases. The sequencing used peripheral blood, collected on day 0 of AZD1222 vaccination. CDR3 protein: CASRDRGRVTQYF. CDR3 coding DNA: TGTGCCAGCAGGGACAGGGGGCGTGTTACGCAGTATTTT.